The 23 T cell receptor beta chains presented below share a single source sample, sequenced in a study of CD8+ T cells in alopecia areata. cDNA serving as the sequencing template came from extracted, reverse transcribed RNA. The assay was immunoSEQ multiplex PCR, and TCRdb's table has in-frame clones only and misses some. The sample shows around 160,000 clones, 60% of them seen only once. Indicated treatment: oral pan-JAK inhibitor, 5-10 mg twice daily. The source material was CD4+ T cells sorted from blood, sampled at week 24, from a patient treated with tofacitinib. The receptors stem from a human donor with alopecia areata.

The chain joins TRBV7-9 to TRBJ2-7; no clear D. CDR3 length: 16 amino acids. Germline V gene sequence: CDR1 SEHNR, CDR2 FQNEAQ (reference sequence). V was pared by 5 bases and J by 0 bases, with 17 bases between. In DNA form, the CDR3 reads TGTGCCAGCAGCCCGATCCCTCCACCGAGCTCCTACGAGCAGTACTTC. Amino acids: CASSPIPPPSSYEQYF. The whole variable domain, remainder taken from reference TRBV7-9 and TRBJ2-7, is DTGVSQNPRHKITKRGQNVTFRCDPISEHNRLYWYRQTLGQGPEFLTYFQNEAQLEKSRLLSDRFSAERPKGSFSTLEIQRTEQGDSAMYLCASSPIPPPSSYEQYFGPGTRLTVT.

The chain links TRBV6-1 to TRBJ1-2, with D maybe TRBD1 (5 bases). From germline, CDR1 is MNHNS and CDR2 SASEGT. This CDR3 is built from 17 residues. Deletions cut 4 bases from V and 5 bases from J, with 23 bases between. This chain's CDR3 is CASSGTLRWGNGYGYTF. The CDR3, as DNA: TGTGCCAGCAGTGGGACACTTCGTTGGGGAAATGGATATGGCTACACCTTC.

The rearrangement joins TRBV30 to TRBJ2-3, with no clear D. The CDR3 has 11 amino acids. Trimming removed 2 bases from V and 6 bases from J, with 6 bases in between. The germline V gene encodes CDR1 GTSNPN and CDR2 SVGIG (reference sequence). The CDR3 loop reads CAWSLVDTQYF. In nucleotides, the CDR3 is TGTGCCTGGAGTCTAGTGGATACGCAGTATTTT.

The chain recombines TRBV19 with TRBJ2-1; 8 nucleotides match TRBD2. CDR1 is LNHDA and CDR2 is SQIVND in the germline V gene (reference sequence). V dropped 3 bases and J dropped 1; count of bases not matched to a gene: 5. This CDR3 comprises 16 residues. CDR3 residues: CASSIRRGGSYNEQFF. CDR3 in DNA: TGTGCCAGTAGTATTAGACGGGGGGGATCCTACAATGAGCAGTTCTTC.

The chain has TRBV18 and TRBJ1-1; TRBD1 might be the D (6 bases). V was pared by 3 bases and J by 4 bases, with 15 bases between. Germline V gene sequence: CDR1 KGHSH, CDR2 LQKENI. The CDR3 covers 15 residues. CDR3 DNA: TGTGCCAGCTCACCGAGGATGGAGGGGGGCACTGAAGCTTTCTTT. Translated: CASSPRMEGGTEAFF.

V gene TRBV14 combines with J gene TRBJ2-3; D is possibly TRBD2 (6 bases). The CDR3 sequence is 16 residues long. Germline CDR1 and CDR2: SGHDN and FVKESK. Trimming took off 2 bases at V and 0 bases at J, with 12 bases between the two ends. CDR3 region: CASSQFFSGSTDTQYF. Written as DNA, the CDR3 is TGTGCCAGCAGCCAATTTTTTAGCGGAAGCACAGATACGCAGTATTTT.

This chain links TRBV10-2 with TRBJ1-1, with D perhaps TRBD1 (5 bases). This CDR3 has 13 residues. With 10 bases removed from V and 1 base from J, the gap between germline ends came to 13 bases. Germline CDR1 WSHSY, CDR2 SAAADI. CDR3 sequence reads: CATYVQGNTEAFF. The CDR3 DNA reads TGCGCCACCTATGTTCAGGGGAACACTGAAGCTTTCTTT.

The V call is TRBV29-1, the J call TRBJ2-7, with D unclear. CDR3 size: 13 residues. CDR1 is SQVTM and CDR2 is ANQGSEA in the germline V gene. V was shortened by 4 bases and J by 6 bases, with 16 bases between the two germline ends. CDR3 loop: CSVGGRQIIEQYF. The CDR3 DNA follows: TGCAGCGTTGGTGGCCGGCAAATCATCGAGCAGTACTTC.

Only a few counts were recorded for this clone. This chain links TRBV4-2 with TRBJ1-1; D unclear. The germline V and J ends were trimmed by 4 bases and 11 bases, with 20 bases remaining between them. The germline gives CDR1 LGHNA, CDR2 YNFKEQ. This CDR3 has 14 amino acids. CDR3 amino acids: CASSPEVSGEVAFF. CDR3 bases: TGTGCCAGCAGCCCCGAGGTAAGCGGTGAGGTGGCTTTCTTT.

This chain uses TRBV9 with TRBJ1-2; possible D gene TRBD1, 5 bases. Germline V gene lookup returns CDR1 SGDLS and CDR2 YYNGEE. The CDR3 is 14 amino acids. Trimming took off 1 base at V and 1 base at J, with 8 bases between the two ends. The DNA of the CDR3 is TGTGCCAGCAGCGTAAGTCAGGGTAACTATGGCTACACCTTC. The encoded protein is CASSVSQGNYGYTF.

The chain joins TRBV30 to TRBJ2-5, with D tentatively TRBD2 (7 bases). Germline values: CDR1 GTSNPN, CDR2 SVGIG (reference sequence). V lost 0 bases to trimming and J lost 4 bases, with 18 bases between them. This CDR3 has 16 residues. The CDR3, as DNA: TGTGCCTGGAGTGTAGTCTCCGCGGGGGCGGGAGAGACCCAGTACTTC. The encoded protein is CAWSVVSAGAGETQYF.

There are a few counts of this clone. V and J are TRBV9 and TRBJ2-3; no definite D call. The V end lost 2 bases, the J end lost 0 bases, and 4 bases lay between the germline ends. CDR1 and CDR2 from the germline V gene are SGDLS and YYNGEE. The CDR3 contains 13 residues. Written as DNA, the CDR3 is TGTGCCAGCAGCGTCCGGAGCACAGATACGCAGTATTTT. Protein product: CASSVRSTDTQYF.

The chain uses TRBV18 and TRBJ1-5; no clear D. Germline CDR1 reads KGHSH; CDR2 reads LQKENI. The V gene lost 2 bases and the J gene lost 8 bases, with 10 bases spanning the gap. The CDR3 loop spans 13 amino acids. The CDR3 DNA reads as TGTGCCAGCTCACCAAGCGGGATGGAGCCCCAGCATTTT. Residues: CASSPSGMEPQHF.

This chain links TRBV5-6 with TRBJ2-1; D is possibly TRBD2 (5 bases). V lost 0 bases to trimming and J lost 0 bases, with 7 bases between them. Germline values: CDR1 SGHDT, CDR2 YYEEEE. CDR3 length: 15 amino acids. CDR3 sequence reads: CASSLGGSSYNEQFF. In DNA, the CDR3 is TGTGCCAGCAGCTTGGGTGGGAGCTCCTACAATGAGCAGTTCTTC.

This clone has just a few counts. This chain joins TRBV29-1 and TRBJ2-3; D possibly corresponds to TRBD2 (6 bases). The germline CDR1 and CDR2 sequences are SQVTM and ANQGSEA. The V end lost 6 bases, the J end lost 6 bases, and 19 bases lay between the germline ends. The length of the CDR3 is 14 residues. CDR3 DNA sequence: TGCAGCGTCTTTTTAGCGGAGAGAGGGGATACGCAGTATTTT. Its translation: CSVFLAERGDTQYF.

The genes are TRBV29-1 and TRBJ2-3; D is unresolved. Trimming pared 5 bases from V and 5 bases from J, leaving 11 bases between. The CDR3 totals 12 residues. Germline loops: CDR1 SQVTM, CDR2 ANQGSEA. CDR3: CSVPEGIDTQYF. The CDR3 DNA follows: TGCAGCGTTCCGGAAGGGATAGATACGCAGTATTTT.

The chain combines TRBV27 with TRBJ1-2; 8 bases agree with TRBD1. CDR1 is MNHEY, CDR2 SMNVEV, per germline (reference sequence). The CDR3 has 14 residues. Trimming at V came to 5 bases and at J to 6 bases, leaving 8 bases not matched to a gene. CDR3 loop: CASSRGGRGHGYTF. CDR3 sequence (DNA): TGTGCCAGCAGTAGAGGGGGCAGGGGGCATGGCTACACCTTC.

The rearrangement links TRBV4-2 to TRBJ1-6; a possible D gene is TRBD1 (5 bases). Trimming cost V 6 bases and J 8 bases, with 17 bases left between them. CDR3 size: 15 residues. Looked up from germline, CDR1 is LGHNA and CDR2 is YNFKEQ. As DNA, the CDR3 is TGTGCCAGCAGAGTGTCGAGAGGGGCCGATTCACCCCTCCACTTT. Amino acids: CASRVSRGADSPLHF.

CDR3 sequence (DNA): TGCGCCAGCAGCCAAGATCAGGGTCGTAGCAATCAGCCCCAGCATTTT. Translation: CASSQDQGRSNQPQHF. The chain couples TRBV4-1 to TRBJ1-5, with D tentatively TRBD1 (5 bases). The CDR3 runs to 16 residues. The germline gives CDR1 MGHRA, CDR2 YSYEKL. The germline V and J ends were trimmed by 0 bases and 0 bases, with 9 bases remaining between them.

V is TRBV5-6 and J is TRBJ2-3, with D possibly being TRBD1 or TRBD2 (5 bases each). V was shortened by 7 bases and J by 3 bases, with 21 bases between the two germline ends. Germline lookup yields CDR1 SGHDT and CDR2 YYEEEE. The CDR3 consists of 16 residues. This CDR3 reads CASLLIGARRTDTQYF. The CDR3 nucleotides are TGTGCCAGCCTACTGATCGGGGCGCGTAGGACAGATACGCAGTATTTT.

In this sample, this clone turned up a few times. Other DNA sequences in this sample translate to the same CDR3. V gene TRBV2 combines with J gene TRBJ1-5, with no clear D. CDR1 SNHLY and CDR2 FYNNEI come from the germline V gene. The CDR3 is 14 residues long. Between the trimmed V and J ends, which lost 7 bases and 0 bases, there was a span of 10 bases. The CDR3 loop is CASTGRGSNQPQHF. CDR3 nucleotide sequence: TGTGCCAGCACCGGTCGGGGTAGCAATCAGCCCCAGCATTTT.

The V gene is TRBV23-1, the J gene TRBJ2-7; 7 bases line up with TRBD2. Being an ORF, TRBV23-1 has a function that is uncertain. The V and J ends lost 7 bases and 0 bases, in that order; junction bases with no gene match: 9. The CDR3 has 15 amino acids. The CDR3 sequence: CASTLMRGTSYEQYF. CDR3 bases: TGCGCCAGCACCCTAATGCGGGGGACCTCCTACGAGCAGTACTTC.

This clone has more than one count but fewer than ten. Other DNA sequences within the sample encode an identical CDR3. J is TRBJ2-7 and V is TRBV18, with unresolved D. The CDR3 spans 11 residues. Germline V gives CDR1 KGHSH, CDR2 LQKENI. Trimming took off 5 bases at V and 5 bases at J, with 7 bases between the two ends. The CDR3 spells CASSYRDEQYF. The CDR3, as DNA: TGTGCCAGCTCATATCGAGACGAGCAGTACTTC.